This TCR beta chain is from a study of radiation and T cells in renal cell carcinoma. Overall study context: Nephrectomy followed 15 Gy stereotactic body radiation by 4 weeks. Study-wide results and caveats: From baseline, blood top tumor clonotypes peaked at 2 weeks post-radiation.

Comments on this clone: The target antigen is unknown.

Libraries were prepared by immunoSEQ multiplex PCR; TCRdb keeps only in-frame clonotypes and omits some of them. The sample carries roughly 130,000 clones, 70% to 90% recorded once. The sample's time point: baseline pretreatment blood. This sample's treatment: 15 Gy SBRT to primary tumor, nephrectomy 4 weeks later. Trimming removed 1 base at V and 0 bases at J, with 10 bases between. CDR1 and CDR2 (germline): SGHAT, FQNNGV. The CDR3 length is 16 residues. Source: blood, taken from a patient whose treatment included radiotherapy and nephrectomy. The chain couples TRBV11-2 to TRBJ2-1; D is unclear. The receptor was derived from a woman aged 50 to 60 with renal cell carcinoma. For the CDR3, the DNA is TGTGCCAGCAGCTTAGCCCTCTCGGGCTCCTACAATGAGCAGTTCTTC. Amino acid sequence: CASSLALSGSYNEQFF.